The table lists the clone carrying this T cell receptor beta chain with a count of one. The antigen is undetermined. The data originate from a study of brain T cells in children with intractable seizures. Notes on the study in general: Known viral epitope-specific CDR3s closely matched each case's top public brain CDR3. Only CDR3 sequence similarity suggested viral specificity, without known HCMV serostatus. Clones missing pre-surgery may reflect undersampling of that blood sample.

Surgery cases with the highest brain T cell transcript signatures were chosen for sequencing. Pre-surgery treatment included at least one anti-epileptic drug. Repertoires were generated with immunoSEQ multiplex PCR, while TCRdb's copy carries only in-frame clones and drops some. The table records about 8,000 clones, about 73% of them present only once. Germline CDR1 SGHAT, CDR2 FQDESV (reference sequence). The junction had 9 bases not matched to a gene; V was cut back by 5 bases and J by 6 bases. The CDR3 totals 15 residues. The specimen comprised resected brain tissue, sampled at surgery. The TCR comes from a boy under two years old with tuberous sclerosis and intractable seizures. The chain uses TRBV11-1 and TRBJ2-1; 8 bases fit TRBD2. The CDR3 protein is CASSPWDSGVNEQFF. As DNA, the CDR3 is TGTGCCAGCAGCCCATGGGATAGCGGGGTCAATGAGCAGTTCTTC.